The 14 T cell receptor beta chains below were found in one sample sequenced in a study of CD8+ T cells in alopecia areata. Treatment of the sample: oral pan-JAK inhibitor, 5-10 mg twice daily. cDNA serving as the sequencing template came from extracted, reverse transcribed RNA. Sequencing used immunoSEQ multiplex PCR; TCRdb keeps in-frame clones, though not all of them. The repertoire holds fewer than 250,000 clones, with 35% to 45% as singletons. The starting material was CD4+ T cells sorted from blood, obtained between weeks 30 and 35, from a patient treated with tofacitinib. All receptors derive from a human donor with alopecia areata.

The table lists this clone with a few counts. DNA for the CDR3: TGCGCCAGCAGTCAATCGGGGGACCGAAAGATAGATACGCAGTATTTT. Its protein product is CASSQSGDRKIDTQYF. The J gene is TRBJ2-3, the V gene TRBV23-1; D tentatively reads TRBD1 or TRBD2 (5 bases each). TRBV23-1 is classed as an ORF, of uncertain function. This CDR3 contains 16 residues. The V end was cut by 0 bases, the J end by 5 bases, with 15 bases between.

This clone has a handful of counts. The chain recombines TRBV7-2 with TRBJ2-1; TRBD2 agrees at 8 bases. The V segment lost 5 bases and the J segment 7 bases; nucleotides outside the gene matches: 19. Germline V gene sequence: CDR1 SGHTA, CDR2 FQGNSA. The CDR3 runs 18 residues. The CDR3 nucleotides read TGTGCCAGCAGCCCGTTGCTTGGGTACGGGAGGGCCGGGAATGAGCAGTTCTTC. This translates into CASSPLLGYGRAGNEQFF.

The chain is built from TRBV30 and TRBJ1-3, with D tentatively TRBD1 (6 bases). The CDR3 totals 14 residues. Germline CDR1 and CDR2: GTSNPN and SVGIG (reference sequence). Deletions cut 5 bases from V and 0 bases from J, with 11 bases between. CDR3 amino acids: CAWEGGFSGNTIYF. CDR3 DNA sequence: TGTGCCTGGGAAGGGGGTTTCTCTGGAAACACCATATATTTT.

The genes are TRBV5-1 and TRBJ1-1, with 10 bases aligning to TRBD1. The V gene's germline CDR1 is SGHRS and CDR2 YFSETQ. The CDR3 extends over 18 amino acids. J gave up 0 bases and V 4 bases, and 12 bases lay outside the gene matches. The CDR3 DNA reads TGCGCCAGCAGCGGTCTCCGGGACAGGGGCCCCCTGAACACTGAAGCTTTCTTT. It yields the protein CASSGLRDRGPLNTEAFF.

The V call is TRBV18, the J call TRBJ2-7; D unresolved. This CDR3 has 12 residues. Germline CDR1 is KGHSH and CDR2 is LQKENI. Trimming took off 2 bases at V and 7 bases at J, with 9 bases between the two ends. The CDR3 DNA is TGTGCCAGCTCACCAGAAGGGCGGGAGCAGTACTTC. Translating it yields CASSPEGREQYF.

The genes are TRBV30 and TRBJ2-5; 7 nucleotides agree with TRBD1. The V and J ends lost 1 base and 5 bases, in that order; junction bases with no gene match: 1. The germline V gene has CDR1 GTSNPN and CDR2 SVGIG (reference sequence). The CDR3 has 12 amino acids. CDR3 bases: TGTGCCTGGAGTGGCAGGGGGGAGACCCAGTACTTC. Its translation is CAWSGRGETQYF. Variable domain in full (rest from reference TRBV30 and TRBJ2-5): SQTIHQWPATLVQPVGSPLSLECTVEGTSNPNLYWYRQAAGRGLQLLFYSVGIGQISSEVPQNLSASRPQDRQFILSSKKLLLSDSGFYLCAWSGRGETQYFGPGTRLLVL.

A few counts support this clone. V usage is TRBV29-1 and J usage is TRBJ2-3, with 8 bases fitting TRBD2. The junction had 6 bases not matched to a gene; V was cut back by 5 bases and J by 5 bases. The CDR3 consists of 13 residues. Germline loops: CDR1 SQVTM, CDR2 ANQGSEA. For the CDR3, the DNA is TGCAGCGTTTACGGGGGGGCCGAAGATACGCAGTATTTT. Translating it yields CSVYGGAEDTQYF.

The J gene is TRBJ2-7, the V gene TRBV2, with D perhaps matching TRBD1 (6 bases). There are 16 residues in the CDR3. The germline V gene encodes CDR1 SNHLY and CDR2 FYNNEI. V lost 6 bases to trimming and J lost 2 bases, with 20 bases between them. The CDR3 DNA is TGTGCCAGCAGCGAGTCGTTTGGACAGCGAGCCTACGAGCAGTACTTC. Translated: CASSESFGQRAYEQYF. Full variable domain (remainder filled in from reference TRBV2 and TRBJ2-7): EPEVTQTPSHQVTQMGQEVILRCVPISNHLYFYWYRQILGQKVEFLVSFYNNEISEKSEIFDDQFSVERPDGSNFTLKIRSTKLEDSAMYFCASSESFGQRAYEQYFGPGTRLTVT.

Concerning this clone itself: A read error may account for a junction end that differs from germline. This rearrangement joins TRBV28 to TRBJ2-1; D gene uncertain. The CDR3 sequence is 13 residues long. CDR1 and CDR2 from the germline V gene are MDHEN and SYDVKM. CDR3 amino acids: CASSLIRAGLWIF. DNA for the CDR3: TGTGCCAGCAGTTTAATACGGGCCGGGCTCTGGATCTTC.

This clone has more than one count but fewer than ten. This sequence joins TRBV19 and TRBJ1-5; D is undetermined. Germline assignment: CDR1 LNHDA and CDR2 SQIVND (reference sequence). The germline V and J ends were trimmed by 4 bases and 6 bases, with 13 bases remaining between them. The CDR3 covers 14 residues. CDR3 in DNA: TGTGCCAGTAGTACCCCCCGGGGAGGTCAGCCCCAGCATTTT. Its translation is CASSTPRGGQPQHF.

The chain recombines TRBV7-9 with TRBJ1-2; a weak D match, TRBD1 (6 bases). Germline V gene data show CDR1 as SEHNR and CDR2 as FQNEAQ (reference sequence). V gave up 6 bases and J gave up 10 bases, with 18 bases separating them. The CDR3 loop spans 13 amino acids. The CDR3 nucleotides read TGTGCCAGCAGAATCACCATCGCAGGGGCCTACACCTTC. Translating it yields CASRITIAGAYTF.

This clone has more than one count but fewer than ten. The rearrangement joins TRBV6-5 to TRBJ1-6, with TRBD1 matching 7 bases. Germline-derived CDR1 and CDR2 are MNHEY and SVGAGI. The CDR3 loop spans 14 amino acids. V was clipped by 5 bases and J by 10 bases; unmatched bases: 8. The CDR3 nucleotides are TGTGCCAGCAGTCGGACAGGTTTGGAATCACCCCTCCACTTT. Protein product: CASSRTGLESPLHF.

This clone was observed a handful of times. This sequence joins TRBV6-6 and TRBJ2-7; maybe TRBD1 (5 bases). The germline V gene encodes CDR1 MNHNY and CDR2 SVGAGI (reference sequence). The ends were cut back, 0 bases at V and 7 bases at J, with 13 bases in the middle. This CDR3 region has 14 residues. DNA of the CDR3: TGTGCCAGCAGTTACTCTCAACAGGCCACAGAGCAGTACTTC. Its protein is CASSYSQQATEQYF.

The chain recombines TRBV7-3 with TRBJ2-1; TRBD1 agrees at 11 bases. V lost 2 bases, J lost 6 bases, and 3 bases stayed unmatched. Per the germline V gene, CDR1 is SGHTA and CDR2 is FQGTGA. The CDR3 length is 15 residues. CDR3: CASSLGGTGGNEQFF. Written as DNA, the CDR3 is TGTGCCAGCAGCTTAGGAGGGACAGGGGGCAATGAGCAGTTCTTC.